This T cell receptor (beta chain) emerged from a study of regulatory T cells in long-lasting Graves disease. This clonotype was seen just once. The CDR3 sequence is 14 residues long. The germline gives CDR1 LGHDT, CDR2 YNNKEL (reference sequence). The V end was cut by 4 bases, the J end by 2 bases, with 12 bases between. Libraries of TCR beta came from iRepertoire HTBI primers plus Arm-PCR of CDR3 regions. TCRdb called the multiplex PCR reads again in MiXCR, with one record for every CDR3 protein. The table lists 350,000 to 450,000 distinct CDR3 sequences, less than 25% of them singletons. Time point: persistent/refractory GD, antithyroid drugs over 5 years with positive TRAb. From RNA extracted from PBMCs, the TCR library was made.

The rearrangement joins TRBV3-1 to TRBJ2-7, with TRBD2 as a possible D gene (5 bases). The source material was peripheral blood mononuclear cells (PBMCs), sampled when the disease was refractory, from a patient treated with antithyroid drugs. The clonotype comes from a female donor with Graves disease. The CDR3 DNA is TGTGCCAGCAGCCCTGGACTTCCCCCCTACGAGCAGTACTTC. The encoded protein is CASSPGLPPYEQYF.